The clone carrying this TCR beta chain was seen ten or more times. What it binds is unknown. The data are from a study of T cell repertoires in cytomegalovirus infection. Study summary: Public signatures in TCR beta pointed to CMV infection and matching HLA type.

The CDR3 extends over 16 amino acids. The germline CDR1 and CDR2 sequences are MNHEY and SVGAGI. V lost 8 bases to trimming and J lost 4 bases, with 20 bases between them. Study-level points and caveats: HLA-C-restricted CMV clonotypes gave the most frequent clonotype in two of eight donors. Frequencies of public TCR beta families were cumulated, and this identified carriers of CMV plus the relevant HLA.

TCRdb reprocessed the reads with MiXCR, giving one entry per CDR3 protein. Of 310,000 or so distinct CDR3 sequences detected, about a tenth appear once; the ten largest clones hold about 2.3%. The sequence was obtained from a human donor in good health (CMV status not recorded). Some clones in this sample may be carry-over from other donors' samples. V and J are TRBV6-5 and TRBJ2-2, with D unclear. Input material: PBMCs. DNA for the CDR3: TGTGCCAGCTTTCATTCGTACAGTGGTAGCACCGGGGAGCTGTTTTTT. This sequence encodes CASFHSYSGSTGELFF.